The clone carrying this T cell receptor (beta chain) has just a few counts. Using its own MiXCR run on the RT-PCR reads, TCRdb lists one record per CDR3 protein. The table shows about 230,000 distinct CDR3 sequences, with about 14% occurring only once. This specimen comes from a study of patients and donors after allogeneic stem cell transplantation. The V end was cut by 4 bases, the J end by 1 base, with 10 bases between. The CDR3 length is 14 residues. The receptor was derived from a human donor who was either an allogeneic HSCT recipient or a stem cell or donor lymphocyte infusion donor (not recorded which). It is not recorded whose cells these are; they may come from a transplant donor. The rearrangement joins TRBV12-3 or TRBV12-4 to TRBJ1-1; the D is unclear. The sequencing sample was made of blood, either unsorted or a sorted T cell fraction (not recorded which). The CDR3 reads CASSYGRWNTEAFF. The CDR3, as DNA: TGTGCCAGCAGTTACGGACGATGGAACACTGAAGCTTTCTTT.